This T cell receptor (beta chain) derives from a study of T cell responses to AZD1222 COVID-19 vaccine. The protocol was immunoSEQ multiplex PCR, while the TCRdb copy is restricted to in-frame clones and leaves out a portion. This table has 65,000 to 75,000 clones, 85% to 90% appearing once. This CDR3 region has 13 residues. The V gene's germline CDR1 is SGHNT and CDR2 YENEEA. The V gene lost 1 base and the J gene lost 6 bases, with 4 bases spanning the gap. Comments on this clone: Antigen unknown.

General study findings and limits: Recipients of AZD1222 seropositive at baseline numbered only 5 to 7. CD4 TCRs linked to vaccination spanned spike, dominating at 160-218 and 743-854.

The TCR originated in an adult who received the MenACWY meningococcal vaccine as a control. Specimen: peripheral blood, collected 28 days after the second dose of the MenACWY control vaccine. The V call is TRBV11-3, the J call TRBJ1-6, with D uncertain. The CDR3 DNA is TGTGCCAGCAGCTTAGGTGGTAATTCACCCCTCCACTTT. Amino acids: CASSLGGNSPLHF.